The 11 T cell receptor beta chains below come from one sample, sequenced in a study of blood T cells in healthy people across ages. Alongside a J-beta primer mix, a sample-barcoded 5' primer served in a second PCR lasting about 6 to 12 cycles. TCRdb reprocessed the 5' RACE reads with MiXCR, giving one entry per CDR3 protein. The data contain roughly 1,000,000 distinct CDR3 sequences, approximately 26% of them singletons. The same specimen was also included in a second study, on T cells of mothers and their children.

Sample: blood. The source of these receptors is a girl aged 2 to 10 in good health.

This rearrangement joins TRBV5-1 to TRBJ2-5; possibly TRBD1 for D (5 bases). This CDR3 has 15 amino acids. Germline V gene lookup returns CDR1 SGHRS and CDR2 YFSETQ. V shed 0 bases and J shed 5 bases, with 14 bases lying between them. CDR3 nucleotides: TGCGCCAGCAGCTTGGTAATCGGCAGGGATGAGACCCAGTACTTC. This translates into CASSLVIGRDETQYF.

CDR3 residues: CASTETGEQYF. CDR3 nucleotide sequence: TGTGCCAGCACGGAGACGGGCGAGCAGTACTTC. V and J are TRBV12-3 or TRBV12-4 and TRBJ2-5; D unclear. The J call may be wrong; the DNA end is better matched by TRBJ2-7. CDR3 length: 11 residues.

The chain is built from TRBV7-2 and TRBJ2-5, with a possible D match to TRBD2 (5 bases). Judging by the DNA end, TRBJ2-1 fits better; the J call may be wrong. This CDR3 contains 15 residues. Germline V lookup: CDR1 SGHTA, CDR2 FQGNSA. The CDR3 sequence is CASSLVGRRDNEQFF. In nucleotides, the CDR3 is TGTGCCAGCAGCTTAGTTGGGAGACGGGACAATGAGCAGTTCTTC.

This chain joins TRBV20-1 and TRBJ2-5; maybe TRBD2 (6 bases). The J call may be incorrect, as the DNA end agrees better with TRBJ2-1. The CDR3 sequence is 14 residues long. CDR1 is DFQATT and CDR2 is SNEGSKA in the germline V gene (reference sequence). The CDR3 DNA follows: TGCAGTGCATTCGCCCGGGACTTGACGAATGAGCAGTTCTTC. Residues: CSAFARDLTNEQFF.

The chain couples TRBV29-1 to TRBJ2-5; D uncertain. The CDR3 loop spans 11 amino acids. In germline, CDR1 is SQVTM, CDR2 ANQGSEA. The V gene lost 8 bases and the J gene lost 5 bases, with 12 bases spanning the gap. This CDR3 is CSPTLLETQYF. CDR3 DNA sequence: TGCAGCCCCACATTACTGGAGACCCAGTACTTC.

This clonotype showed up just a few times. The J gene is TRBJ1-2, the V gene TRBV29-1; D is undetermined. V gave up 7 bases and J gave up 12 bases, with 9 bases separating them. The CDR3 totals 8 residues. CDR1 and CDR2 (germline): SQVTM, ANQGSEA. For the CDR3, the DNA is TGCAGCGCTGGGGATCACACCTTC. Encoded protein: CSAGDHTF.

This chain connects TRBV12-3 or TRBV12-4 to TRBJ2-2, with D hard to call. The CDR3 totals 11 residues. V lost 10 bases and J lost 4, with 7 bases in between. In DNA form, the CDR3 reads TGTGCCACCCACCTCACCGGGGAGCTGTTTTTT. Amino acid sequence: CATHLTGELFF.

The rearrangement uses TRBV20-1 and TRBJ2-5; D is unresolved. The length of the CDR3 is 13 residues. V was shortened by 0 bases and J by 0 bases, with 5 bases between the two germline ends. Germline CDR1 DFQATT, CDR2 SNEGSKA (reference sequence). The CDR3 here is CSARDIHQETQYF. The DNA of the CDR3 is TGCAGTGCTAGAGATATCCACCAAGAGACCCAGTACTTC.

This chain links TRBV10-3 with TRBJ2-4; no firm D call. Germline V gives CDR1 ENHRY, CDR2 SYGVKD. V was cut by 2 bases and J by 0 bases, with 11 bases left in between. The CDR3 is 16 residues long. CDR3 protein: CAISEKPPGAKNIQYF. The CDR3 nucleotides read TGTGCCATCAGTGAGAAACCCCCCGGAGCCAAAAACATTCAGTACTTC.

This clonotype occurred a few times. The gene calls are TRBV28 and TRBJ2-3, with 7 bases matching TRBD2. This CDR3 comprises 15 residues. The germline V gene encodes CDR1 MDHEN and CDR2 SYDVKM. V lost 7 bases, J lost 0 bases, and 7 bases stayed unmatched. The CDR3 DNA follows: TGTGCCAGCATAGGCGGGAGACTTAGCACAGATACGCAGTATTTT. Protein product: CASIGGRLSTDTQYF.

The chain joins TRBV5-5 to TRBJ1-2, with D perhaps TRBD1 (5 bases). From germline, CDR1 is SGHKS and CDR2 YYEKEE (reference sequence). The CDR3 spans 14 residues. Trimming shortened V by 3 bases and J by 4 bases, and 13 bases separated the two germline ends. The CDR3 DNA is TGTGCCAGCAGCTCGGGGACCGAAGTCTATGGCTACACCTTC. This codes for CASSSGTEVYGYTF.